These 13 T cell receptor beta chains originate from one sample sequenced in a study of tissue T cells after allogeneic stem cell transplantation. Generated by immunoSEQ multiplex PCR, the TCRdb table keeps only in-frame clones and is missing some. The repertoire holds fewer than 30,000 clones, 85% seen once, with about 3.5% in the top ten. Sequencing was performed on blood, taken before transplantation. The receptors were sampled from a woman aged 18-49 years who later had graft-versus-host disease after an allogeneic stem cell transplant.

This chain connects TRBV28 to TRBJ2-7; D is perhaps TRBD1 or TRBD2 (5 bases each). Germline CDR1 reads MDHEN; CDR2 reads SYDVKM. The CDR3 length is 14 residues. Trimming took 2 bases from V and 0 from J, leaving 8 bases between them. CDR3 bases: TGTGCCAGCAGTTTAGCAGGGAGCTCCTACGAGCAGTACTTC. Protein sequence: CASSLAGSSYEQYF.

The chain combines TRBV7-9 with TRBJ2-3; TRBD1 is a possible D gene (5 bases). The CDR3 totals 12 residues. V was clipped by 2 bases and J by 5 bases, with 5 bases between them. CDR1 is SEHNR, CDR2 FQNEAQ, per germline (reference sequence). This CDR3 reads CASSLTGDTQYF. The CDR3 nucleotides read TGTGCCAGCAGCTTAACAGGAGATACGCAGTATTTT.

The V call is TRBV19, the J call TRBJ1-5; no clear D gene. The CDR3 loop spans 16 amino acids. CDR1 is LNHDA, CDR2 SQIVND, per germline (reference sequence). Trimming stripped 6 bases from V and 7 bases from J, with 22 bases between. The CDR3, as DNA: TGTGCCAGTAGATCCCCCGGCTTCCCCACGGCCCAGCCCCAGCATTTT. This sequence encodes CASRSPGFPTAQPQHF.

V gene TRBV19 combines with J gene TRBJ1-1; possible D gene TRBD1, 5 bases. V was cut by 6 bases and J by 1 base, with 18 bases left in between. Germline CDR1 LNHDA, CDR2 SQIVND (reference sequence). CDR3 size: 16 residues. The CDR3 DNA reads TGTGCCAGTAGCCGTCGACAGCCCCAACCGAACACTGAAGCTTTCTTT. Translated: CASSRRQPQPNTEAFF.

This chain joins TRBV7-9 and TRBJ1-2; D is undetermined. Trimming left V 1 base short and J 3 bases short, with 9 bases between. The CDR3 has 14 amino acids. CDR1 is SEHNR, CDR2 FQNEAQ, per germline (reference sequence). CDR3 bases: TGTGCCAGCAGCTTAGACGCCAGCTACTATGGCTACACCTTC. The encoded protein is CASSLDASYYGYTF. The full variable domain, completed using reference TRBV7-9 and TRBJ1-2, is DTGVSQNPRHKITKRGQNVTFRCDPISEHNRLYWYRQTLGQGPEFLTYFQNEAQLEKSRLLSDRFSAERPKGSFSTLEIQRTEQGDSAMYLCASSLDASYYGYTFGSGTRLTVV.

The rearrangement uses TRBV29-1 and TRBJ2-3; TRBD2 might be the D (5 bases). CDR3 length: 15 residues. Trimming left V 5 bases short and J 4 bases short, with 19 bases between. In germline, CDR1 is SQVTM, CDR2 ANQGSEA. The CDR3 region has the DNA TGCAGCGTTTCCCCCACTAGTTCTCCCTCAGATACGCAGTATTTT. As protein: CSVSPTSSPSDTQYF.

The chain links TRBV5-1 to TRBJ1-2, with D tentatively TRBD1 (6 bases). Trimming pared 4 bases from V and 12 bases from J, leaving 19 bases between. The CDR3 is 13 amino acids. Germline V CDR1 and CDR2: SGHRS, YFSETQ. Here the CDR3 reads CASSPRTDEVNTF. For the CDR3, the DNA is TGCGCCAGCAGCCCGCGGACAGACGAAGTTAACACCTTC.

V gene TRBV9 combines with J gene TRBJ2-2, with TRBD1 matching over 7 bases. V was pared by 0 bases and J by 4 bases, with 3 bases of the junction left unmatched. CDR1 SGDLS and CDR2 YYNGEE come from the germline V gene. The CDR3 covers 15 residues. CDR3 sequence: CASSVEDRSTGELFF. Written as DNA, the CDR3 is TGTGCCAGCAGCGTAGAGGACAGGTCCACCGGGGAGCTGTTTTTT.

The chain combines TRBV15 with TRBJ2-3; TRBD1 agrees at 8 bases. V trimming: 0 bases; J trimming: 7 bases; junction bases outside the gene matches: 6. Germline loops: CDR1 LNHNV, CDR2 YYDKDF (reference sequence). The CDR3 has 15 residues. CDR3 region: CATSRDGQGGNTQYF. CDR3 DNA: TGTGCCACCAGCAGAGACGGACAGGGTGGGAATACGCAGTATTTT.

The chain carries TRBV5-1 and TRBJ1-2; D call uncertain. V dropped 0 bases and J dropped 0 bases, with 12 bases sitting between them. Germline V gives CDR1 SGHRS, CDR2 YFSETQ. The CDR3 runs to 16 residues. CDR3 in amino acids: CASSLEAGEANYGYTF. The CDR3 bases are TGCGCCAGCAGCTTGGAGGCAGGTGAAGCTAACTATGGCTACACCTTC.

J is TRBJ2-3 and V is TRBV7-2, with TRBD1 as a possible D gene (6 bases). The CDR3 loop spans 15 amino acids. Between the trimmed V and J ends, which lost 4 bases and 3 bases, there was a span of 14 bases. Germline V gene data show CDR1 as SGHTA and CDR2 as FQGNSA. Here the CDR3 reads CASSSAGERTDTQYF. CDR3 bases: TGTGCCAGCAGCTCAGCAGGGGAAAGGACAGATACGCAGTATTTT. Using reference TRBV7-2 and TRBJ2-3 for the parts outside the CDR3, the full variable domain is GAGVSQSPSNKVTEKGKDVELRCDPISGHTALYWYRQSLGQGLEFLIYFQGNSAPDKSGLPSDRFSAERTGGSVSTLTIQRTQQEDSAVYLCASSSAGERTDTQYFGPGTRLTVL.

The J gene is TRBJ1-2, the V gene TRBV19, with TRBD1 as a possible D gene (6 bases). CDR1 is LNHDA and CDR2 is SQIVND in the germline V gene (reference sequence). Trimming cost V 3 bases and J 5 bases, with 10 bases left between them. The CDR3 is 13 residues long. CDR3 protein: CASSIPQGYGYTF. In nucleotides, the CDR3 is TGTGCCAGTAGTATCCCACAGGGTTATGGCTACACCTTC.

This rearrangement joins TRBV24-1 to TRBJ1-4; D uncertain. This CDR3 spans 15 amino acids. V dropped 1 base and J dropped 1 base, with 6 bases sitting between them. Germline V gene lookup returns CDR1 KGHDR and CDR2 SFDVKD. The CDR3 spells CATSDLGQTNEKLFF. The CDR3 coding sequence is TGTGCCACCAGTGATTTAGGGCAAACTAATGAAAAACTGTTTTTT.